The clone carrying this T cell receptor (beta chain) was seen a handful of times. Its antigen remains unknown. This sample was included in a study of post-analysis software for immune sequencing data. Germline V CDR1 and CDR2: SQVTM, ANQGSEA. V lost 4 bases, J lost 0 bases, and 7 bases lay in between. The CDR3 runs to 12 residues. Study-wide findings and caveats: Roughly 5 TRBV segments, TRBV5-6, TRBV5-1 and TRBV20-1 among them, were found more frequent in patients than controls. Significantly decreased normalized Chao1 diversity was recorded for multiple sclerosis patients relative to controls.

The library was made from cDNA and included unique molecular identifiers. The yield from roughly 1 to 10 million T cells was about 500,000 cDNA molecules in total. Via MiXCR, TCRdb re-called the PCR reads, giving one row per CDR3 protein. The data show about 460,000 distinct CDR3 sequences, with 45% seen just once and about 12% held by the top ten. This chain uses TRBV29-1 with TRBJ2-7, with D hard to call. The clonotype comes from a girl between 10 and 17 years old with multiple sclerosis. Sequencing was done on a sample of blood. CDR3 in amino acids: CSVGEPSYEQYF. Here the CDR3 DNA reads TGCAGCGTTGGAGAGCCCTCCTACGAGCAGTACTTC.